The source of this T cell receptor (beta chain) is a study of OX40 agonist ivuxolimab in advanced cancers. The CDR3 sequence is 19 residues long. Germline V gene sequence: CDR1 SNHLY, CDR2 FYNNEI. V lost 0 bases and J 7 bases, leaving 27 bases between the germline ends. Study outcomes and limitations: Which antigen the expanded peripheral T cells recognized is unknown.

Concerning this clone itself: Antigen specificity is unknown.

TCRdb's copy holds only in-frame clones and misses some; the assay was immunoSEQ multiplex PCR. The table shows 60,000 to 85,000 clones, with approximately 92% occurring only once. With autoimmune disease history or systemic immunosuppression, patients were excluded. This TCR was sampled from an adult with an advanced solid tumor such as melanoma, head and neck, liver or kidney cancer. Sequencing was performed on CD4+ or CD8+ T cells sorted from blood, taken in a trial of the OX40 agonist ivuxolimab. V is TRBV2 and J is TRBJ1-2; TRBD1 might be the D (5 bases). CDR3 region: CASSEAGGALGGQEGGYTF. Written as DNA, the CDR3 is TGTGCCAGCAGTGAAGCAGGTGGGGCTTTGGGCGGTCAGGAAGGTGGCTACACCTTC.